This is a list of T cell receptor beta chains from one sample in a study of Graves' ophthalmopathy and Graves' hyperthyroidism. In TCRdb, the multiplex PCR reads were re-called with MiXCR into one record per CDR3 protein. This sample yields 350,000 to 450,000 distinct CDR3 sequences, of which approximately 20% are seen a single time; around 1.5% belongs to the top ten. The sample comprised peripheral blood. These receptors were obtained from a woman aged 18-29 years with Graves' ophthalmopathy. Each CDR3 is given without its conserved first and last residue. D genes are given only for firm matches.

V	D	J	CDR3
TRBV4-2	NA	TRBJ1-1	ASSQDKIPPRTTEAF
TRBV27	NA	TRBJ2-2	ASSQTETGALF
TRBV28	NA	TRBJ2-5	ASSFPDSQETQY
TRBV6-1	NA	TRBJ2-2	ASSEAPTGIAGELF
TRBV12-3/TRBV12-4	NA	TRBJ1-1	ASSFRSNTEAF
TRBV10-1	NA	TRBJ1-2	ASSERVNYGYT
TRBV11-2	NA	NA	ASSLGMDLKETQY
TRBV24-1	TRBD2	TRBJ2-5	ANPRLAGLYRETQY
TRBV4-2	NA	TRBJ2-7	ASSQEWNEQY
TRBV6-1	NA	TRBJ2-5	ASSEALGQAQETQY
TRBV7-2	TRBD1	TRBJ1-1	ASSPNLGQANTEAF
TRBV19	NA	TRBJ1-2	ASSSRTTYGYT
TRBV20-1	NA	TRBJ2-7	SARPRGRPYEQY
TRBV4-2	NA	TRBJ2-2	ASSPGSAGELF
TRBV12-3/TRBV12-4	TRBD2	TRBJ2-7	ASSAGTSGRGYEQY
TRBV29-1	NA	TRBJ2-7	SVGKGGATYEQY
TRBV6-2/TRBV6-3	TRBD1	TRBJ1-5	ASSKTGGTNQPQH
TRBV19	NA	TRBJ1-1	ASSSRGGGRKNTEAF
TRBV11-2	NA	TRBJ1-6	ASSPRLSSYNSPLH
TRBV11-2	NA	TRBJ2-5	ASSPSAGNQETQY
TRBV5-1	TRBD2	TRBJ2-2	ASSLASGSGNTGELF
TRBV30	NA	TRBJ1-6	AWSDSGRGSPLH
TRBV15	NA	TRBJ1-1	ATSRDPTGEAF
TRBV6-5	TRBD1	TRBJ1-2	ASSSTGPNYGYT
TRBV6-2/TRBV6-3	NA	TRBJ1-1	AIPRWVMNTEAF
TRBV6-2/TRBV6-3	NA	TRBJ1-1	ASSYHTVMNTEAF
TRBV29-1	NA	TRBJ2-7	SVRGLAGTPYEQY
TRBV11-2	NA	TRBJ2-5	ASSEQGAQY
TRBV6-2/TRBV6-3	NA	TRBJ2-7	ASLGRTFSYEQY
TRBV7-2	NA	TRBJ1-5	ASSLGGLVQPQH
TRBV6-1	TRBD1	TRBJ1-3	ASRQGAAASGNTIY
TRBV6-1	NA	TRBJ2-7	ASSPRMLRYYEQY
TRBV6-1	NA	TRBJ1-2	ASSVRGSGSGYT
TRBV6-1	NA	TRBJ2-7	ASSPALDYEQY